The 32 T cell receptor beta chains below were found in one sample sequenced in a study of graft-versus-host responses after intestinal transplantation. Generated by immunoSEQ multiplex PCR, the TCRdb table keeps only in-frame clones and is missing some. In the table there are roughly 92,000 clones, roughly 90% of which are singletons. Their specific antigens are unknown. Here the sequenced sample was unstimulated CD4+ T cells sorted from spleen or lymph node cells, taken before intestinal transplant. Every receptor here comes from a human donor who received an intestinal transplant.

Turning to this clone: Other DNA sequences in the sample encode the same CDR3. The chain joins TRBV5-4 to TRBJ2-5, with TRBD1 as a possible D gene (5 bases). Germline V gene lookup returns CDR1 SGHNT and CDR2 YYREEE (reference sequence). The CDR3 totals 13 residues. The V end lost 0 bases, the J end lost 2 bases, and 5 bases lay between the germline ends. DNA for the CDR3: TGTGCCAGCAGCTTGGGACAGCAAGAGACCCAGTACTTC. Translated, it gives CASSLGQQETQYF.

In its sample, this clone was seen a few times. The chain uses TRBV27 and TRBJ1-5; possible D gene TRBD1, 5 bases. Per the germline V gene, CDR1 is MNHEY and CDR2 is SMNVEV (reference sequence). V was cut by 8 bases and J by 7 bases, with 9 bases left in between. The CDR3 extends over 11 amino acids. The CDR3 bases are TGTGCCAGCGGTTGGGGCCAGCCCCAGCATTTT. The encoded protein is CASGWGQPQHF.

The CDR3 reads CASSPARLSAYNEQFF. The CDR3 bases are TGTGCCAGCTCACCCGCGAGACTTTCTGCCTACAATGAGCAGTTCTTC. The J gene is TRBJ2-1, the V gene TRBV18; no firm D call. Germline V lookup: CDR1 KGHSH, CDR2 LQKENI. This CDR3 is 16 amino acids long. The V and J ends lost 3 bases and 2 bases respectively, with 14 bases between them.

The genes are TRBV7-6 and TRBJ1-2; no reliable D call. The ends were cut back, 5 bases at V and 4 bases at J, with 14 bases in the middle. The CDR3 covers 14 residues. Germline V gives CDR1 SGHVS, CDR2 FNYEAQ. For the CDR3, the DNA is TGTGCCAGCAGCAAAACAGTGCTGGGCTATGGCTACACCTTC. This gives the protein CASSKTVLGYGYTF.

V and J are TRBV5-1 and TRBJ2-3, with TRBD2 matching over 8 bases. CDR1 SGHRS and CDR2 YFSETQ come from the germline V gene. The CDR3 contains 16 residues. With 0 bases clipped from V and 6 bases from J, the junction kept 9 bases outside the gene matches. CDR3 loop: CASSLVGRLALDTQYF. The CDR3, as DNA: TGCGCCAGCAGCTTGGTGGGGAGACTAGCGCTGGATACGCAGTATTTT.

This chain joins TRBV6-5 and TRBJ1-3, with 7 bases fitting TRBD1. Germline trimming cut 4 bases from V and 0 bases from J; bases unmatched to any gene: 0. This CDR3 is 14 amino acids long. CDR1 and CDR2 from the germline V gene are MNHEY and SVGAGI. CDR3 sequence reads: CASSWTGSGNTIYF. CDR3 coding DNA: TGTGCCAGCAGTTGGACAGGCTCTGGAAACACCATATATTTT.

The J gene is TRBJ1-3, the V gene TRBV6-5; D is unclear. This CDR3 is 14 amino acids long. The V gene's germline CDR1 is MNHEY and CDR2 SVGAGI. Trimming removed 5 bases at V and 0 bases at J, with 8 bases between. CDR3 sequence: CASSATYSGNTIYF. CDR3 DNA: TGTGCCAGCAGTGCCACATACTCTGGAAACACCATATATTTT.

There are a few counts of this clone. The rearrangement uses TRBV6-5 and TRBJ2-7, with a tentative D call TRBD2 (6 bases). Germline V gives CDR1 MNHEY, CDR2 SVGAGI. Trimming removed 0 bases from V and 6 bases from J, with 15 bases in between. This CDR3 is built from 15 residues. The CDR3 here is CASSYSFTLGGEQYF. The CDR3, as DNA: TGTGCCAGCAGTTACTCGTTTACTCTCGGGGGCGAGCAGTACTTC.

V usage is TRBV7-9 and J usage is TRBJ1-2, with D perhaps matching TRBD1 (6 bases). The V gene's germline CDR1 is SEHNR and CDR2 FQNEAQ (reference sequence). There are 13 residues in the CDR3. The V end was cut by 1 base, the J end by 6 bases, with 9 bases between. The CDR3 DNA follows: TGTGCCAGCAGCTTAGTTTGGACAGATGGCTACACCTTC. Residues: CASSLVWTDGYTF.

This rearrangement joins TRBV5-5 to TRBJ1-4; the D gene is possibly TRBD1 (5 bases). V was clipped by 4 bases and J by 6 bases, with 10 bases between them. The V gene's germline CDR1 is SGHKS and CDR2 YYEKEE (reference sequence). The CDR3 sequence is 13 residues long. The CDR3: CASSPGRDEKLFF. As DNA, the CDR3 is TGTGCCAGCAGCCCCGGCAGGGATGAAAAACTGTTTTTT.

V and J are TRBV18 and TRBJ1-4, with 7 bases matching TRBD1. This CDR3 is built from 14 residues. From germline, CDR1 is KGHSH and CDR2 LQKENI. The ends lost 3 bases at V and 7 bases at J; junction bases unmatched: 5. The CDR3 loop is CASSPSGGGEKLFF. The CDR3 DNA sequence: TGTGCCAGCTCACCGTCAGGGGGAGGTGAAAAACTGTTTTTT.

The chain joins TRBV18 to TRBJ2-7, with D possibly being TRBD1 (6 bases). The CDR3 runs to 12 residues. In germline, CDR1 is KGHSH, CDR2 LQKENI. V was trimmed by 4 bases and J by 5 bases, leaving 9 bases between them. CDR3 amino acids: CASSLTGHEQYF. CDR3 coding DNA: TGTGCCAGCTCACTCACAGGGCACGAGCAGTACTTC.

The J gene is TRBJ2-5, the V gene TRBV5-4; TRBD2 aligns across 9 bases. CDR3 length: 16 residues. From germline, CDR1 is SGHNT and CDR2 YYREEE (reference sequence). J was trimmed by 2 bases and V by 2 bases; bases with no gene match: 7. This CDR3 reads CASSFFARGGQETQYF. DNA of the CDR3: TGTGCCAGCAGCTTCTTTGCGCGGGGGGGGCAAGAGACCCAGTACTTC.

To note about this clone: Other DNA sequences within the sample encode an identical CDR3. The chain has TRBV6-5 and TRBJ1-1, with 7 nucleotides matching TRBD1. From germline, CDR1 is MNHEY and CDR2 SVGAGI. Unmatched junction bases numbered 4, after V lost 6 bases and J lost 0 bases. This CDR3 has 14 amino acids. The chain's CDR3 is CASSLTGMNTEAFF. DNA of the CDR3: TGTGCCAGCAGCTTGACAGGGATGAACACTGAAGCTTTCTTT.

The chain uses TRBV6-1 and TRBJ1-2, with TRBD1 matching over 9 bases. CDR3 length equals 16 residues. V was pared by 6 bases and J by 4 bases, with 12 bases of the junction left unmatched. CDR1 and CDR2 from the germline V gene are MNHNS and SASEGT. CDR3 protein: CASSEIRDRAGYGYTF. The CDR3 DNA reads TGTGCCAGCAGCGAAATCCGGGACAGGGCCGGCTATGGCTACACCTTC.

This sequence joins TRBV11-2 and TRBJ1-1, with D possibly matching TRBD1 (5 bases). Germline CDR1 and CDR2: SGHAT and FQNNGV. This CDR3 region has 13 residues. Trimming cost V 5 bases and J 6 bases, with 13 bases left between them. For the CDR3, the DNA is TGTGCCAGCAGCACCAGGGCTTCGGCTGAAGCTTTCTTT. Its translation: CASSTRASAEAFF.

The CDR3 here is CASGQGLTTNEKLFF. DNA for the CDR3: TGTGCCAGCGGGCAGGGTCTAACAACTAATGAAAAACTGTTTTTT. The genes are TRBV7-6 and TRBJ1-4; D is possibly TRBD1 (5 bases). The V end lost 8 bases, the J end lost 0 bases, and 13 bases lay between the germline ends. This CDR3 region has 15 residues. Germline V lookup: CDR1 SGHVS, CDR2 FNYEAQ.

The V gene is TRBV20-1, the J gene TRBJ2-3; D gene ambiguous. Trimming shortened V by 6 bases and J by 4 bases, and 8 bases separated the two germline ends. The germline V gene encodes CDR1 DFQATT and CDR2 SNEGSKA (reference sequence). The CDR3 sequence is 11 residues long. The CDR3 bases are TGCAGTGCCTCTACTCCAGATACGCAGTATTTT. Translating gives CSASTPDTQYF.

This clone appeared a single time. The rearrangement joins TRBV7-9 to TRBJ2-5; a possible D gene is TRBD2 (6 bases). From germline, CDR1 is SEHNR and CDR2 FQNEAQ (reference sequence). V was shortened by 1 base and J by 5 bases, with 17 bases between the two germline ends. CDR3 length: 16 amino acids. The CDR3 DNA reads TGTGCCAGCAGCTTAGGAGTACGGAGGGTCCTGGAGACCCAGTACTTC. It encodes CASSLGVRRVLETQYF.

The chain links TRBV29-1 to TRBJ2-3; 10 bases align to TRBD2. Germline trimming cut 0 bases from V and 4 bases from J; bases unmatched to any gene: 13. Germline V gene lookup returns CDR1 SQVTM and CDR2 ANQGSEA. The CDR3 is made up of 18 amino acids. The CDR3 DNA sequence: TGCAGCGTTGAAGATCCGACCCAGTTAGCGGGGGGCGCAGATACGCAGTATTTT. Its protein is CSVEDPTQLAGGADTQYF.

The chain couples TRBV7-3 to TRBJ1-1; 7 bases map to TRBD1. V gave up 5 bases and J gave up 1 base; unmatched junction bases: 1. The CDR3 sequence is 13 residues long. Germline lookup yields CDR1 SGHTA and CDR2 FQGTGA. The CDR3 region has the DNA TGTGCCAGCAGCCGACAGGGGAACACTGAAGCTTTCTTT. It specifies CASSRQGNTEAFF. The full variable domain, its missing parts supplied by reference TRBV7-3 and TRBJ1-1, is GAGVSQTPSNKVTEKGKYVELRCDPISGHTALYWYRQSLGQGPEFLIYFQGTGAADDSGLPNDRFFAVRPEGSVSTLKIQRTERGDSAVYLCASSRQGNTEAFFGQGTRLTVV.

CDR3: CASRSNQGAYGYTF. The CDR3, as DNA: TGTGCCAGCAGGTCTAATCAGGGGGCCTATGGCTACACCTTC. The genes are TRBV5-4 and TRBJ1-2; TRBD1 aligns across 8 bases. CDR1 and CDR2 from the germline V gene are SGHNT and YYREEE (reference sequence). V shed 5 bases and J 4 bases; nucleotides not matched to a gene: 7. This CDR3 contains 14 residues.

V is TRBV7-3 and J is TRBJ2-2; 15 nucleotides match TRBD2. Germline CDR1 SGHTA, CDR2 FQGTGA. There are 18 residues in the CDR3. The V segment lost 5 bases and the J segment 7 bases; nucleotides outside the gene matches: 11. CDR3 DNA sequence: TGTGCCAGCAGCCCCCGCGGACTAGCGGGGGGGCGGGGCGGGGAGCTGTTTTTT. Amino acids: CASSPRGLAGGRGGELFF.

V gene TRBV6-6 combines with J gene TRBJ1-5, with D tentatively TRBD1 (5 bases). The germline V gene has CDR1 MNHNY and CDR2 SVGAGI (reference sequence). V lost 2 bases and J lost 0, with 8 bases in between. CDR3 length equals 15 residues. The DNA of the CDR3 is TGTGCCAGCAGTTACGGGGACTATAGCAATCAGCCCCAGCATTTT. The encoded protein is CASSYGDYSNQPQHF.

The chain uses TRBV15 and TRBJ1-2; TRBD1 might be the D (6 bases). The CDR3 sequence is 15 residues long. Germline V CDR1 and CDR2: LNHNV, YYDKDF (reference sequence). The ends were cut back, 4 bases at V and 3 bases at J, with 15 bases in the middle. CDR3 amino acids: CATSNSVGADYGYTF. DNA for the CDR3: TGTGCCACCAGCAACTCGGTGGGGGCGGACTATGGCTACACCTTC.

The V and J genes are TRBV2 and TRBJ2-3, with D possibly TRBD2 on 6 matching bases. Trimming took 4 bases from V and 5 from J, leaving 10 bases between them. Looked up from germline, CDR1 is SNHLY and CDR2 is FYNNEI. This CDR3 is built from 13 residues. The CDR3 region is CASSGDWGDTQYF. In DNA, the CDR3 is TGTGCCAGCAGTGGGGACTGGGGAGATACGCAGTATTTT.

The chain links TRBV11-2 to TRBJ2-7; 11 nucleotides align to TRBD1. CDR3 length: 16 residues. Germline-derived CDR1 and CDR2 are SGHAT and FQNNGV. The junction had 9 bases not matched to a gene; V was cut back by 5 bases and J by 3 bases. The CDR3, as DNA: TGTGCCAGCAGCCCGCTGGACAGGGGGCTTTTCTACGAGCAGTACTTC. Translation: CASSPLDRGLFYEQYF.

The chain employs TRBV7-9 and TRBJ2-1; D may be TRBD1 (5 bases). The germline CDR1 and CDR2 sequences are SEHNR and FQNEAQ (reference sequence). The CDR3 spans 14 residues. The V gene lost 5 bases and the J gene lost 5 bases, with 13 bases spanning the gap. The CDR3 protein is CASSGQGPHNEQFF. CDR3 coding DNA: TGTGCCAGCAGCGGCCAGGGCCCCCACAATGAGCAGTTCTTC.

This sequence joins TRBV19 and TRBJ2-7; maybe TRBD1 (5 bases). This CDR3 is built from 14 residues. Germline lookup yields CDR1 LNHDA and CDR2 SQIVND (reference sequence). Trimming took off 5 bases at V and 2 bases at J, with 13 bases between the two ends. CDR3 in amino acids: CASSRAGSAYEQYF. The DNA for the CDR3 is TGTGCCAGTAGTCGGGCAGGGTCGGCCTACGAGCAGTACTTC.

The rearrangement links TRBV15 to TRBJ1-4; tentative D call: TRBD1 (6 bases). This CDR3 has 15 residues. Germline assignment: CDR1 LNHNV and CDR2 YYDKDF (reference sequence). Trimming stripped 0 bases from V and 7 bases from J, with 12 bases between. The CDR3 coding sequence is TGTGCCACCAGCAGAGAGCAGGGGCTCGGTGAAAAACTGTTTTTT. Translated: CATSREQGLGEKLFF.

This clone was seen only once. CDR3 bases: TGTGCCAGCAGTTACGGAATAGGGCAGGGGGCTTATGGCTACACCTTC. This sequence encodes CASSYGIGQGAYGYTF. V is TRBV6-5 and J is TRBJ1-2, with TRBD1 identical over 8 bases. V trimming: 2 bases; J trimming: 5 bases; junction bases outside the gene matches: 10. The CDR3 is made up of 16 amino acids. In germline, CDR1 is MNHEY, CDR2 SVGAGI.

The chain combines TRBV6-1 with TRBJ1-6; 7 nucleotides line up with TRBD1. The CDR3 consists of 14 residues. V dropped 2 bases and J dropped 10; count of bases not matched to a gene: 5. Looked up from germline, CDR1 is MNHNS and CDR2 is SASEGT. The CDR3 sequence is CASSERTGVSPLHF. The DNA of the CDR3 is TGTGCCAGCAGTGAACGGACAGGCGTCTCACCCCTCCACTTT.